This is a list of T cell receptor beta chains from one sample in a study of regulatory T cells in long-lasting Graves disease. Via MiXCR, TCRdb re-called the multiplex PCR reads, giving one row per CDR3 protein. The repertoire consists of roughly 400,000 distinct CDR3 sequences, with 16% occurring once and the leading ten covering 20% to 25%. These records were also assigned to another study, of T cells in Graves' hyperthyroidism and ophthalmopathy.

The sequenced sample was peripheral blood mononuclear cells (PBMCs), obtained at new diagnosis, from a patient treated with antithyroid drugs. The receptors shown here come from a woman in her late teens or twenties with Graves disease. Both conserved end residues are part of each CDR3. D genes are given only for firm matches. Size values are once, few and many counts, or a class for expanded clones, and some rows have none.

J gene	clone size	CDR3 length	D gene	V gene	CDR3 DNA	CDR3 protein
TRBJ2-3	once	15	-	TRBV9	TGTGCCAGGTGGGTACCTGGACAGAGCACAGATACGCAGTATTTT	CARWVPGQSTDTQYF
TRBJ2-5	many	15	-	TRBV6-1	TGTGCCAGCAGTAATATCAGAGATCAGCAAGGGACCCAGTACTTC	CASSNIRDQQGTQYF
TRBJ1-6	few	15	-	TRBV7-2	TGTGCCAGCAGCTTAGCGGATGGGGGGCACTCACCCCTCCACTTT	CASSLADGGHSPLHF
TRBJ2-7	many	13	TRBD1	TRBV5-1	TGTGCCAGCACCGGGACAGCCTCCTACGAGCAGTACTTC	CASTGTASYEQYF
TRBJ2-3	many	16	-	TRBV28	TGTGCCAGCAGTTTGGATGGGGCGGGGAGCACAGATACGCAGTATTTT	CASSLDGAGSTDTQYF
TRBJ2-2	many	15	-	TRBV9	TGTGCCAGCAGCGTAGGCCGGGTGAACACCGGGGAGCTGTTTTTT	CASSVGRVNTGELFF
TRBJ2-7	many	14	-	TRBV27	TGTGCCAGCAGTTTATCAGGAGAATATCGCGAGCAGTACTTC	CASSLSGEYREQYF
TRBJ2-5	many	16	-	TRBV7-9	TGTGCCAGCAGCTTAACCGGGACACAAACTGGGGAGACCCAGTACTTC	CASSLTGTQTGETQYF
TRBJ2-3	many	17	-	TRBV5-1	TGCGCCAGCAGCCCCTTCGGACCGGGACGTACCACAGATACGCAGTATTTT	CASSPFGPGRTTDTQYF
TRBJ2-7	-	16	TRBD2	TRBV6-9	TGTGCCAGCAGTTACCGGACTAGCGGGAACCCCTACGAGCAGTACTTC	CASSYRTSGNPYEQYF
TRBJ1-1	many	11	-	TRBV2	TGCGCCAGCAGTGTGGACGGTGAAGCTTTCTTT	CASSVDGEAFF
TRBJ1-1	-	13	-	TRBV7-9	TGTGCCAGCAGCTTAGAGGACACTACTGAAGCTTTCTTT	CASSLEDTTEAFF
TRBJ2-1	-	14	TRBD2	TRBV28	TGTGCCAGCAGTTTGGGAGGGCCCTCTGATGAGCAGTTCTTC	CASSLGGPSDEQFF
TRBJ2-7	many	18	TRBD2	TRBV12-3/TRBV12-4	TGTGCCAGCAGTAAGATTGGGGAACCGGGACTACCCACGTACGAGCAGTACTTC	CASSKIGEPGLPTYEQYF
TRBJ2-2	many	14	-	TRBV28	TGTGCCAGCACCCTGACAGGTCTTCCCGGGGAGCTGTTTTTT	CASTLTGLPGELFF
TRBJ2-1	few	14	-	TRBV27	TGTGCCAGCAGTCAAGTGCGAGAAGGGAACGAGCAGTTCTTC	CASSQVREGNEQFF
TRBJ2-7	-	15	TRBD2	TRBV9	TGTGCCAGCAGCCATGTGGGCGGGAGCTCCTACGAGCAGTACTTC	CASSHVGGSSYEQYF
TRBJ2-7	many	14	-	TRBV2	TGTGCCAGCAGTGAAGCGGGACTTCTCTACGAGCAGTACTTC	CASSEAGLLYEQYF
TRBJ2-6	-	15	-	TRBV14	TGTGCCAGCAGCTTCACACCCTCTGGGGCCAACGTCCTGACTTTC	CASSFTPSGANVLTF
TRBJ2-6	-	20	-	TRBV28	TGTGCCAGCAGCTCACCATGGGGACAGGCGGGAGACTCTGGGGCCAACGTCCTGACTTTC	CASSSPWGQAGDSGANVLTF
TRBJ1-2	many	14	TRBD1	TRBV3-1	TGTGCCAGCAGCCCGGACAGGGCGAGGAGTGGCTACACCTTC	CASSPDRARSGYTF
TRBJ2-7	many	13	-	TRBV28	TGTGCCAGCAGTTCTAGCGTCTCCTACGAGCAGTACTTC	CASSSSVSYEQYF
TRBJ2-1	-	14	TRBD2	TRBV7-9	TGTGCCAGCAGCACCGGGACTAGCGAGAATGAGCAGTTCTTC	CASSTGTSENEQFF
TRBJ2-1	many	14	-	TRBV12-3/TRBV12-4	TGTGCCAGCACCATGAACAAGGGTGACAATGAGCAGTTCTTC	CASTMNKGDNEQFF
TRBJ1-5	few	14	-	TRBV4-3	TGCGCCAGCAGCCAAGATATTAGCAATCAGCCCCAGCATTTT	CASSQDISNQPQHF
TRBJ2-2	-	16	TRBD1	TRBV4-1	TGCGCCAGCAGCCTGATACCGGGACAGGGCACCGGGGAGCTGTTTTTT	CASSLIPGQGTGELFF
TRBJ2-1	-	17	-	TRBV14	TGTGCCAGCAGCCATCGCATTACGGCAGGTGCCTACAATGAGCAGTTCTTC	CASSHRITAGAYNEQFF
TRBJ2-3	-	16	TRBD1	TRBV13	TGTGCCAGCAGCCATGGGGACAGGGGGCGTTCAGATACGCAGTATTTT	CASSHGDRGRSDTQYF
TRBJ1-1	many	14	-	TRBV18	TGTGCCAGCAGCCCCGGGGCCGGGAACACTGAAGCTTTCTTT	CASSPGAGNTEAFF
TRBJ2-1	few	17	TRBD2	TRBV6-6	TGTGCCAGCAGTTACTCGACGGCGGGAGTGTCCTACAATGAGCAGTTCTTC	CASSYSTAGVSYNEQFF
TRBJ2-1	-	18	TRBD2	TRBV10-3	TGTGCCATCAGTGAAGGGCTTGGCGGGGGACTCTCCTACAATGAGCAGTTCTTC	CAISEGLGGGLSYNEQFF
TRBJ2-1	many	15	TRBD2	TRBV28	TGTGCCAGCAGTTGGGAGGGGACCGTAAACAATGAGCAGTTCTTC	CASSWEGTVNNEQFF
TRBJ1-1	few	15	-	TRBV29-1	TGCAGCGTAGACCCCGTAGACAGCTCGAACACTGAAGCTTTCTTT	CSVDPVDSSNTEAFF
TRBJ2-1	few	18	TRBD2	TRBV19	TGTGCCAGTAGTATAGATGACCTAGCGGGAGGGCCCCTGAATGAGCAGTTCTTC	CASSIDDLAGGPLNEQFF
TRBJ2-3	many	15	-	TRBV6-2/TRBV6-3	TGTGCCAGCCGAAGTCTAGCATGGGAGACAGATACGCAGTATTTT	CASRSLAWETDTQYF
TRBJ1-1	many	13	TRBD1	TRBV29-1	TGCAGCGTTGGGGACAGTTTGAACACTGAAGCTTTCTTT	CSVGDSLNTEAFF
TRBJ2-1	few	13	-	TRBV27	TGTGCCAGCAGCCCTCTAACTACGGGTGAGCAGTTCTTC	CASSPLTTGEQFF
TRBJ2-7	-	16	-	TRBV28	TGTGCCAGCAGTTTATCTGGGGGGCTCTCGACCTACGAGCAGTACTTC	CASSLSGGLSTYEQYF
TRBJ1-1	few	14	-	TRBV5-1	TGCGCCAGCAGCTTCGCAGACCAGAACACTGAAGCTTTCTTT	CASSFADQNTEAFF